One and the same sample provided the 30 T cell receptor beta chains below, sequenced in a study of human thymus T cells. In corrective heart surgery, resections were taken, and these provided the thymus tissue. Sequencing used immunoSEQ multiplex PCR; TCRdb keeps in-frame clones, though not all of them. Of some 120,000 clones detected, around 94% appear once; the ten largest clones hold 0.024%. The sample taken for sequencing was thymus tissue. Receptors originate from a boy under two years old with a congenital heart defect but otherwise immunologically healthy.

Points on this clone: In the same sample, other DNA sequences code for this CDR3. The chain combines TRBV5-1 with TRBJ2-7, with a weak D call TRBD2 (7 bases). The germline CDR1 and CDR2 sequences are SGHRS and YFSETQ. The ends were cut back, 0 bases at V and 4 bases at J, with 14 bases in the middle. The CDR3 extends over 15 amino acids. The CDR3 bases are TGCGCCAGCAGCTTGGTTGGTGGGGGGGCTTACGAGCAGTACTTC. Protein: CASSLVGGGAYEQYF.

The DNA for the CDR3 is TGTGCCAGCAGTGATCTACCCCAGGTTGAGGACAATGAGCAGTTCTTC. It specifies CASSDLPQVEDNEQFF. V is TRBV6-1 and J is TRBJ2-1; D uncertain. Per germline, CDR1 MNHNS and CDR2 SASEGT. This CDR3 region has 16 residues. Deletions cut 3 bases from V and 5 bases from J, with 17 bases between.

The chain links TRBV5-1 to TRBJ1-5; 7 bases are a match to TRBD1. Germline CDR1 is SGHRS and CDR2 is YFSETQ. Trimming removed 2 bases from V and 5 bases from J; junction bases left unmatched: 10. The CDR3 is made up of 16 amino acids. In nucleotides, the CDR3 is TGCGCCAGCAGCTTAGGGGACAGAAATCGGTATCAGCCCCAGCATTTT. Its protein is CASSLGDRNRYQPQHF. The whole variable domain, remainder taken from reference TRBV5-1 and TRBJ1-5, is KAGVTQTPRYLIKTRGQQVTLSCSPISGHRSVSWYQQTPGQGLQFLFEYFSETQRNKGNFPGRFSGRQFSNSRSEMNVSTLELGDSALYLCASSLGDRNRYQPQHFGDGTRLSIL.

The J gene is TRBJ2-7, the V gene TRBV5-6, with D possibly being TRBD1 or TRBD2 (5 bases each). The CDR3 has 14 residues. In germline, CDR1 is SGHDT, CDR2 YYEEEE. V was cut by 4 bases and J by 2 bases, with 13 bases left in between. CDR3 sequence (DNA): TGTGCCAGCAGCACCGGGGCCAGCCCCTACGAGCAGTACTTC. Translation: CASSTGASPYEQYF.

The genes are TRBV15 and TRBJ2-3; D unclear. This CDR3 is 14 amino acids long. In germline, CDR1 is LNHNV, CDR2 YYDKDF (reference sequence). Trimming pared 0 bases from V and 4 bases from J, leaving 8 bases between. The CDR3 sequence is CATSRDLPADTQYF. CDR3 sequence (DNA): TGTGCCACCAGCAGAGATTTGCCCGCAGATACGCAGTATTTT.

A word on this clone: This sample also contains other DNA sequences that code for the same CDR3. The chain links TRBV4-3 to TRBJ2-2, with D perhaps being TRBD1 or TRBD2 (6 bases each). The ends were cut back, 1 base at V and 6 bases at J, with 18 bases in the middle. CDR1 LGHNA and CDR2 YSLEER come from the germline V gene. This CDR3 has 17 amino acids. CDR3: CASSQVGWRGIAGELFF. In DNA form, the CDR3 reads TGCGCCAGCAGCCAAGTCGGTTGGAGGGGGATAGCCGGGGAGCTGTTTTTT.

The CDR3 loop reads CASSSSRDSRYEQYF. In DNA, the CDR3 is TGTGCCAGCAGTTCCTCCCGGGACTCGCGCTACGAGCAGTACTTC. The rearrangement uses TRBV6-5 and TRBJ2-7; tentative D call: TRBD2 (6 bases). V lost 4 bases, J lost 3 bases, and 16 bases lay in between. The CDR3 contains 15 residues. Germline values: CDR1 MNHEY, CDR2 SVGAGI.

The rearrangement uses TRBV5-1 and TRBJ2-1; 10 bases fit TRBD2. The CDR3 contains 16 residues. In germline, CDR1 is SGHRS, CDR2 YFSETQ. V gave up 3 bases and J gave up 7 bases; unmatched junction bases: 10. The CDR3 DNA follows: TGCGCCAGCAGCTGTAGCGGGGGGCCCTCATGGAATGAGCAGTTCTTC. Translated: CASSCSGGPSWNEQFF.

This clone was recorded once. The rearrangement links TRBV4-1 to TRBJ1-1; D possibly corresponds to TRBD1 (5 bases). Deletions cut 0 bases from V and 1 base from J, with 12 bases between. Germline V gene lookup returns CDR1 MGHRA and CDR2 YSYEKL. CDR3 size: 16 residues. In DNA form, the CDR3 reads TGCGCCAGCAGCCAAGATCAGGAAGGGGCGAACACTGAAGCTTTCTTT. Translating gives CASSQDQEGANTEAFF.

In DNA, the CDR3 is TGCGCCAGCAGTCACCCTGGACAGGGGACTAACTATGGCTACACCTTC. It codes for CASSHPGQGTNYGYTF. This rearrangement joins TRBV23-1 to TRBJ1-2; 9 bases fit TRBD1. TRBV23-1 is sorted into the ORF group, with uncertain function. This CDR3 is built from 16 residues. V shed 3 bases and J 0 bases; nucleotides not matched to a gene: 5.

Here the CDR3 reads CASSSRGAYGYTF. CDR3 DNA sequence: TGTGCCAGCAGTTCGCGGGGGGCCTATGGCTACACCTTC. The chain couples TRBV28 to TRBJ1-2, with D possibly being TRBD1 (6 bases). Germline loops: CDR1 MDHEN, CDR2 SYDVKM. This CDR3 region has 13 residues. V was cut by 4 bases and J by 4 bases, with 10 bases left in between.

The rearrangement uses TRBV4-1 and TRBJ2-6; no clear D. The CDR3 sequence is 14 residues long. V shed 0 bases and J shed 1 base, with 1 base lying between them. Germline CDR1 is MGHRA and CDR2 is YSYEKL. The CDR3 spells CASSQESGANVLTF. CDR3 nucleotide sequence: TGCGCCAGCAGCCAAGAATCTGGGGCCAACGTCCTGACTTTC.

The chain has TRBV10-2 and TRBJ2-5, with D perhaps TRBD1 (6 bases). CDR3 length equals 16 residues. The V gene's germline CDR1 is WSHSY and CDR2 SAAADI. V lost 7 bases and J lost 5, with 23 bases in between. CDR3 DNA: TGCGCCAGCATAGATTTGGAAGGGGGACGAGACGAGACCCAGTACTTC. It specifies CASIDLEGGRDETQYF.

This clone was picked up one time. V gene TRBV6-1 combines with J gene TRBJ2-4; 9 bases agree with TRBD1. In germline, CDR1 is MNHNS, CDR2 SASEGT. Trimming at V came to 0 bases and at J to 7 bases, leaving 10 bases not matched to a gene. The CDR3 is 17 amino acids. The CDR3 loop reads CASSEAGLGQGPNIQYF. The CDR3 DNA reads as TGTGCCAGCAGTGAAGCGGGTCTGGGACAGGGACCGAACATTCAGTACTTC.

The rearrangement joins TRBV11-3 to TRBJ1-4; the match to TRBD1 covers 9 bases. V dropped 5 bases and J dropped 6; count of bases not matched to a gene: 4. This CDR3 is built from 14 residues. Germline V gene sequence: CDR1 SGHNT, CDR2 YENEEA. This chain's CDR3 is CASSPWTGDEKLFF. In nucleotides, the CDR3 is TGTGCCAGCAGCCCTTGGACAGGGGATGAAAAACTGTTTTTT.

This sequence joins TRBV27 and TRBJ2-1; 9 nucleotides match TRBD2. Germline CDR1 and CDR2: MNHEY and SMNVEV (reference sequence). With 0 bases clipped from V and 8 bases from J, the junction kept 8 bases outside the gene matches. The CDR3 is 16 amino acids. The DNA of the CDR3 is TGTGCCAGCAGTTTATCATGGCTAGCGGGGTGGGATGAGCAGTTCTTC. This encodes CASSLSWLAGWDEQFF.

The chain recombines TRBV14 with TRBJ2-1; unclear D gene. Deletions cut 3 bases from V and 4 bases from J, with 10 bases between. The germline gives CDR1 SGHDN, CDR2 FVKESK. The CDR3 contains 14 residues. The CDR3 is CASSHLIRYNEQFF. DNA for the CDR3: TGTGCCAGCAGCCACTTAATCAGGTACAATGAGCAGTTCTTC.

V is TRBV4-2 and J is TRBJ2-2; 7 nucleotides agree with TRBD2. The CDR3 has 17 residues. V gave up 0 bases and J gave up 3 bases; unmatched junction bases: 7. Germline V CDR1 and CDR2: LGHNA, YNFKEQ. The CDR3 coding sequence is TGTGCCAGCAGCCAAGAGGGAGGGAGACTCTACACCGGGGAGCTGTTTTTT. Translating it yields CASSQEGGRLYTGELFF.

This clone was counted a single time. V is TRBV4-3 and J is TRBJ1-3; the match to TRBD1 covers 7 bases. Germline loops: CDR1 LGHNA, CDR2 YSLEER. The CDR3 totals 18 residues. V lost 0 bases, J lost 5 bases, and 13 bases stayed unmatched. This CDR3 reads CASSQEGRLRQGRNTIYF. The CDR3 DNA follows: TGCGCCAGCAGCCAAGAAGGGCGACTCAGACAGGGCAGAAACACCATATATTTT.

This chain connects TRBV15 to TRBJ2-1; tentatively, D is TRBD2 (5 bases). From germline, CDR1 is LNHNV and CDR2 YYDKDF (reference sequence). Trimming removed 0 bases from V and 2 bases from J, with 8 bases in between. The CDR3 runs to 15 residues. For the CDR3, the DNA is TGTGCCACCAGCAGAGATCCCGGGGCCTACAATGAGCAGTTCTTC. This sequence encodes CATSRDPGAYNEQFF.

The genes are TRBV7-8 and TRBJ2-2, with TRBD2 identical over 11 bases. CDR3 length: 16 amino acids. The germline V gene has CDR1 SGHVS and CDR2 FQNEAQ. The V gene end was trimmed by 5 bases and the J gene end by 5 bases; junction bases not matched to a gene: 7. In nucleotides, the CDR3 is TGTGCCAGCAGCAATCCTAGCGGGGGGCTGACCGGGGAGCTGTTTTTT. Translating gives CASSNPSGGLTGELFF. Together with reference TRBV7-8 and TRBJ2-2, the CDR3 gives the full variable domain: GAGVSQSPRYKVAKRGQDVALRCDPISGHVSLFWYQQALGQGPEFLTYFQNEAQLDKSGLPSDRFFAERPEGSVSTLKIQRTQQEDSAVYLCASSNPSGGLTGELFFGEGSRLTVL.

The J gene is TRBJ2-1, the V gene TRBV5-1, with 14 bases aligning to TRBD2. The length of the CDR3 is 17 residues. V shed 4 bases and J 9 bases; nucleotides not matched to a gene: 12. Looked up from germline, CDR1 is SGHRS and CDR2 is YFSETQ. This CDR3 reads CASSAGMTSGGAGEQFF. The CDR3 DNA reads TGCGCCAGCAGCGCCGGGATGACTAGCGGGGGGGCCGGTGAGCAGTTCTTC.

This chain links TRBV19 with TRBJ1-3; no firm D call. CDR3 length: 18 amino acids. The ends were cut back, 3 bases at V and 4 bases at J, with 22 bases in the middle. Germline loops: CDR1 LNHDA, CDR2 SQIVND (reference sequence). The CDR3 nucleotides read TGTGCCAGTAGTATGGCCGGGTCCTCAGGACGATCGGGAAACACCATATATTTT. This codes for CASSMAGSSGRSGNTIYF.

V gene TRBV19 combines with J gene TRBJ1-6, with TRBD1 matching 9 bases. The length of the CDR3 is 17 residues. Unmatched junction bases numbered 8, after V lost 3 bases and J lost 5 bases. CDR1 and CDR2 (germline): LNHDA, SQIVND (reference sequence). CDR3 residues: CASSIEDRGIDNSPLHF. CDR3 in DNA: TGTGCCAGTAGTATCGAGGACAGGGGCATTGATAATTCACCCCTCCACTTT.

The CDR3 spells CASSQLHVNEQFF. DNA for the CDR3: TGTGCCAGCAGCCAATTACACGTCAATGAGCAGTTCTTC. This rearrangement joins TRBV16 to TRBJ2-1, with D uncertain. The CDR3 consists of 13 residues. The V end was cut by 1 base, the J end by 6 bases, with 7 bases between. Germline-derived CDR1 and CDR2 are KGHSY and FQNENV.

This chain links TRBV4-3 with TRBJ2-5; TRBD2 agrees at 9 bases. Looked up from germline, CDR1 is LGHNA and CDR2 is YSLEER. Germline trimming cut 0 bases from V and 2 bases from J; bases unmatched to any gene: 10. The CDR3 loop spans 18 amino acids. DNA for the CDR3: TGCGCCAGCAGCCAAGATTTGGGGGGACTAGCCCCACAAGAGACCCAGTACTTC. It yields the protein CASSQDLGGLAPQETQYF.

The chain is built from TRBV5-1 and TRBJ1-6; D not resolved. The CDR3 consists of 14 residues. Germline CDR1 is SGHRS and CDR2 is YFSETQ. V lost 3 bases, J lost 6 bases, and 10 bases lay in between. This chain's CDR3 is CASSWARLNSPLHF. The CDR3 bases are TGCGCCAGCAGCTGGGCCCGTCTTAATTCACCCCTCCACTTT.

V usage is TRBV13 and J usage is TRBJ2-3, with D maybe TRBD1 (6 bases). Trimming cost V 7 bases and J 1 base, with 15 bases left between them. Germline CDR1 is PRHDT and CDR2 is FYEKMQ (reference sequence). The CDR3 has 15 residues. The CDR3 loop is CASTATRGGTDTQYF. The CDR3 nucleotides are TGTGCCAGCACTGCGACCAGGGGAGGCACAGATACGCAGTATTTT.

The J gene is TRBJ1-1, the V gene TRBV5-6, with 8 bases matching TRBD1. Germline V gene data show CDR1 as SGHDT and CDR2 as YYEEEE. With V trimmed by 4 bases and J by 1 base, 12 bases remained unmatched. This CDR3 has 17 amino acids. The CDR3 DNA sequence: TGTGCCAGCAGCCGACTAGACAGGGGCCAAAGGAACACTGAAGCTTTCTTT. Protein sequence: CASSRLDRGQRNTEAFF.

This chain connects TRBV2 to TRBJ2-7; TRBD2 aligns across 7 bases. After removal of 6 bases from V and 6 bases from J, the junction contained 11 bases not matched to a gene. Germline V gene sequence: CDR1 SNHLY, CDR2 FYNNEI. The CDR3 contains 14 residues. CDR3 nucleotides: TGTGCCAGCAGGAGGACACATTGGGGGGGCGAGCAGTACTTC. Translation gives CASRRTHWGGEQYF.